A single sample is the source of the 9 T cell receptor beta chains below, sequenced in a study of technical replicates of blood from a few donors (dated by TCRdb to between 2016 and 2019). Library preparation used the immunoSEQ multiplex PCR assay. What TCRdb holds here is the immuneACCESS table cut down to in-frame rearrangements. Part of the clones is not present; checked against another copy, under half of the missing clones reflect an unresolved V gene, and the others are unexplained. Present in this sample are around 68,000 clones, under 98% of which were seen just once. The ten largest make up roughly 0.25% of the sample. Specimen: T cells isolated from PBMCs. The receptor set was obtained from a human donor in good health.

The chain combines TRBV9 with TRBJ2-2; TRBD2 aligns across 7 bases. The CDR3 contains 16 residues. V trimming: 3 bases; J trimming: 1 base; junction bases outside the gene matches: 6. The germline V gene has CDR1 SGDLS and CDR2 YYNGEE. As DNA, the CDR3 is TGTGCCAGCAGCGGAGGGGCTAGCGGGAACACCGGGGAGCTGTTTTTT. This encodes CASSGGASGNTGELFF.

The genes are TRBV7-8 and TRBJ2-7; 13 nucleotides match TRBD2. CDR3 length: 16 residues. Trimming removed 5 bases from V and 3 bases from J; junction bases left unmatched: 7. Germline V gene sequence: CDR1 SGHVS, CDR2 FQNEAQ. Here the CDR3 reads CASSTLLAGGHYEQYF. Here the CDR3 DNA reads TGTGCCAGCAGCACCTTACTAGCGGGAGGGCACTACGAGCAGTACTTC.

This clone came up once. The chain links TRBV27 to TRBJ1-1; D gene unclear. V was clipped by 0 bases and J by 7 bases, with 18 bases between them. CDR1 and CDR2 (germline): MNHEY, SMNVEV (reference sequence). The CDR3 length is 16 residues. DNA for the CDR3: TGTGCCAGCAGTTTATCGTTGGCCCCTAGAGTTTATGAAGCTTTCTTT. It specifies CASSLSLAPRVYEAFF.

This chain links TRBV29-1 with TRBJ1-2; 7 bases are shared with TRBD1. The CDR3 length is 15 residues. The germline V gene encodes CDR1 SQVTM and CDR2 ANQGSEA. Trimming removed 7 bases from V and 2 bases from J; junction bases left unmatched: 13. The CDR3 spells CSAERQGGWNYGYTF. CDR3 DNA sequence: TGCAGCGCCGAGCGACAGGGAGGTTGGAACTATGGCTACACCTTC.

The V call is TRBV6-5, the J call TRBJ1-2; D perhaps matches TRBD1 (5 bases). The CDR3 consists of 14 residues. CDR1 is MNHEY and CDR2 is SVGAGI in the germline V gene. V was cut by 8 bases and J by 3 bases, with 16 bases left in between. The CDR3 nucleotides are TGTGCCAGCTTTAGATCGGGCAGGGACTATGGCTACACCTTC. Protein product: CASFRSGRDYGYTF.

J is TRBJ2-6 and V is TRBV25-1, with D maybe TRBD1 (5 bases). Germline V gene sequence: CDR1 MGHDK, CDR2 SYGVNS. There are 17 residues in the CDR3. Trimming left V 2 bases short and J 1 base short, with 12 bases between. The CDR3 coding sequence is TGTGCCAGCAGTGAACAGGGTGAGACGTCTGGGGCCAACGTCCTGACTTTC. Translation: CASSEQGETSGANVLTF.

The genes are TRBV15 and TRBJ1-2, with 8 bases that match TRBD1. CDR3 length equals 16 residues. Looked up from germline, CDR1 is LNHNV and CDR2 is YYDKDF (reference sequence). V shed 3 bases, J shed 4 bases, and the junction held 10 bases outside the gene matches. DNA for the CDR3: TGTGCCACCAGCAGCAGCGGGACAGGTAACTCCTATGGCTACACCTTC. Residues: CATSSSGTGNSYGYTF.

The V and J genes are TRBV5-6 and TRBJ1-5, with D possibly matching TRBD1 (5 bases). Trimming took off 6 bases at V and 3 bases at J, with 13 bases between the two ends. This CDR3 has 14 amino acids. Germline V gene data show CDR1 as SGHDT and CDR2 as YYEEEE. The CDR3 nucleotides read TGTGCCAGCACCAAATCAGGGTACAATCAGCCCCAGCATTTT. Translation: CASTKSGYNQPQHF.

In this sample, this clone turned up once. V and J are TRBV9 and TRBJ2-6, with TRBD1 matching over 7 bases. Looked up from germline, CDR1 is SGDLS and CDR2 is YYNGEE. V was clipped by 4 bases and J by 4 bases; unmatched bases: 8. This CDR3 has 16 amino acids. CDR3 bases: TGTGCCAGCAGCCCGACAGGGATTACCGGGGCCAACGTCCTGACTTTC. Its translation: CASSPTGITGANVLTF.